The clone carrying this TCR beta chain was seen more than once but under ten times. Absence of ophthalmopathy progression within 18 months defined stable Graves' hyperthyroidism. Together with thyroid ultrasound, orbital computed tomography, serum thyroxine and TRAb, clinical symptoms were used for diagnoses. Germline trimming cut 5 bases from V and 7 bases from J; bases unmatched to any gene: 6. Looked up from germline, CDR1 is MNHNS and CDR2 is SASEGT. The CDR3 is 14 residues long. The source of the sample is a study of T cells in Graves' hyperthyroidism and ophthalmopathy. Study-wide background: The authors collected peripheral blood at initial diagnosis, before any treatment.

RNA transcripts gave rise to amplified TCR beta CDR3 regions. Researchers ran a first-round RT-PCR on the TCR CDR3 using the HTBI primer set. MiXCR, applied by TCRdb to the multiplex PCR reads, yields one record per CDR3 protein. The sample lists some 300,000 distinct CDR3 sequences, roughly 15% occurring once. Sequences were obtained from blood. The rearrangement joins TRBV6-1 to TRBJ1-2; TRBD1 matches at 11 bases. The receptor comes from a young man with Graves' hyperthyroidism. CDR3 DNA sequence: TGTGCCAGCAGTCAGGGACAGGGGGAGGGTGGCTACACCTTC. This gives the protein CASSQGQGEGGYTF.